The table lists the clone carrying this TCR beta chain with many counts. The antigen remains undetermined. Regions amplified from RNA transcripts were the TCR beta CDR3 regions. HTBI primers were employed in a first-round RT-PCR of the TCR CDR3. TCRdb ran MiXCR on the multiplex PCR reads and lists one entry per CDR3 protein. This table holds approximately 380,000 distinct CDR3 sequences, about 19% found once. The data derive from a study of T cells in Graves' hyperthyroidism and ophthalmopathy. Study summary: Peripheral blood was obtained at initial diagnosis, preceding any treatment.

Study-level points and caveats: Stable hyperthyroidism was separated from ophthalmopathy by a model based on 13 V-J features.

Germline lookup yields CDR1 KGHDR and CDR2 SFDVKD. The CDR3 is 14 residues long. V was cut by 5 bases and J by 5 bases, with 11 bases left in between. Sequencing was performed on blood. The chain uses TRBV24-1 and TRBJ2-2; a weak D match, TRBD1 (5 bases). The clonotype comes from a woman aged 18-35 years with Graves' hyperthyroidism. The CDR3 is CATSGGRETGELFF. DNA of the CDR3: TGTGCCACCAGTGGGGGCAGGGAAACCGGGGAGCTGTTTTTT.